The text below deals with one TCR beta chain. The CDR3 is 15 amino acids. The germline V gene has CDR1 ENHRY and CDR2 SYGVKD. Losses at the gene ends were 3 bases for V and 4 bases for J; bases not matched to a gene: 8. This entry is derived from a study of PD-L1 blockade in urothelial cancer. About the research overall: Patients took up atezolizumab in 2014 at 1,200 mg intravenously every 3 weeks. Median T cell yield from blood was fewer than 150,000.

Here immunoSEQ multiplex PCR was the method, and the copy in TCRdb shows in-frame clones only, minus some. The table includes 90,000 or so clones, around 92% detected once. The time point denotes: pretreatment peripheral blood. Patients were living with locally advanced or metastatic urothelial carcinoma. The clonotype originates from a woman older than 75 with urothelial cancer. This material consisted of PBMCs, taken around atezolizumab (anti-PD-L1) treatment. The genes are TRBV10-3 and TRBJ1-1; 7 bases align to TRBD1. CDR3 in amino acids: CAISDLGQSGTEAFF. CDR3 bases: TGTGCCATCAGTGACCTGGGACAGTCTGGCACTGAAGCTTTCTTT.